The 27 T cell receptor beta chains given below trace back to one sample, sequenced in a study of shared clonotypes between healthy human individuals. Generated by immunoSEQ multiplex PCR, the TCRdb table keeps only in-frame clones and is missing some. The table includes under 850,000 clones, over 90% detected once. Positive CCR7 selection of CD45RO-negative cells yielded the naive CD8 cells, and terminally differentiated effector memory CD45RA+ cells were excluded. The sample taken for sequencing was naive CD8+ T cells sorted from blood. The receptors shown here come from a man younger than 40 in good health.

The CDR3 DNA is TGTGCCATCAGGACTAGCGGGACGAGGGCCCAGTACTTC. Its translation is CAIRTSGTRAQYF. The chain employs TRBV28 and TRBJ2-5, with 12 bases fitting TRBD2. V shed 10 bases and J 9 bases; nucleotides not matched to a gene: 9. The CDR3 contains 13 residues. CDR1 is MDHEN and CDR2 is SYDVKM in the germline V gene.

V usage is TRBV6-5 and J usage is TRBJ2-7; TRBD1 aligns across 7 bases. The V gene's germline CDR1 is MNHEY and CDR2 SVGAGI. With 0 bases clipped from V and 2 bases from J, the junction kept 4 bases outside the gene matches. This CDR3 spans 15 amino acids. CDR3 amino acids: CASSYSTGWAYEQYF. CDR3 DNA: TGTGCCAGCAGTTACTCGACAGGGTGGGCCTACGAGCAGTACTTC.

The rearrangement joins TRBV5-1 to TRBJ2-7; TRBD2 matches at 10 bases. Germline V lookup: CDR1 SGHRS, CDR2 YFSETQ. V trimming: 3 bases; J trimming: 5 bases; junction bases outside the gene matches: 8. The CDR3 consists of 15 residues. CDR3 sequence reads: CASSYEAGGTNEQYF. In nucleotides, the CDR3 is TGCGCCAGCAGCTACGAAGCGGGAGGGACAAACGAGCAGTACTTC.

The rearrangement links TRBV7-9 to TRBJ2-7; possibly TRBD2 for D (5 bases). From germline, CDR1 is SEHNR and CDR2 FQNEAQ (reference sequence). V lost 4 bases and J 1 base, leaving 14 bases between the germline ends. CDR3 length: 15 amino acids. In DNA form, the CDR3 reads TGTGCCAGCAGCTCATTCCTAGGAGGATCCTACGAGCAGTACTTC. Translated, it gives CASSSFLGGSYEQYF.

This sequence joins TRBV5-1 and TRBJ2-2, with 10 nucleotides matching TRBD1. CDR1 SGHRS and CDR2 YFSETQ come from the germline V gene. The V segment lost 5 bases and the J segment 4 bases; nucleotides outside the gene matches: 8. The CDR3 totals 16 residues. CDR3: CASREGTGDPTGELFF. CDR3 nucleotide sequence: TGCGCCAGCAGAGAAGGGACAGGGGATCCCACCGGGGAGCTGTTTTTT.

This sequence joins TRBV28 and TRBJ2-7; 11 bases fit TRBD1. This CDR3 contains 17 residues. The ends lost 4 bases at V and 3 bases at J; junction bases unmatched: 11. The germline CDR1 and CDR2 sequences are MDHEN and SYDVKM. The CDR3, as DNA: TGTGCCAGCAGTTCACCGGGACAGGGGGTTCTCTTCTACGAGCAGTACTTC. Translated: CASSSPGQGVLFYEQYF.

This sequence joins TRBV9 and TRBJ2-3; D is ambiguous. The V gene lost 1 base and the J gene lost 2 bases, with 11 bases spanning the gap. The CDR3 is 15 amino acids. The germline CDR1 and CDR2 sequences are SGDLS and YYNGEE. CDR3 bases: TGTGCCAGCAGCGTATTTGGGGTCCCCACAGATACGCAGTATTTT. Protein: CASSVFGVPTDTQYF.

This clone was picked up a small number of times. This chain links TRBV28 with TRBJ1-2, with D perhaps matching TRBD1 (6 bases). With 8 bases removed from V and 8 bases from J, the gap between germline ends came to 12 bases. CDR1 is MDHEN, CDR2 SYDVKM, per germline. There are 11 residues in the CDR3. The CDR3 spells CASWEGEGYTF. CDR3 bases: TGTGCCAGCTGGGAGGGGGAGGGCTACACCTTC.

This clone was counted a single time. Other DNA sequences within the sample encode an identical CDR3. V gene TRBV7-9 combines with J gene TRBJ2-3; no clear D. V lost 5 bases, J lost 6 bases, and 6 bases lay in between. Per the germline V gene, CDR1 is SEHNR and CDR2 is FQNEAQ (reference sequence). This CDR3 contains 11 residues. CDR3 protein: CASSLPDTQYF. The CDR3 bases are TGTGCCAGCAGCCTTCCCGATACGCAGTATTTT.

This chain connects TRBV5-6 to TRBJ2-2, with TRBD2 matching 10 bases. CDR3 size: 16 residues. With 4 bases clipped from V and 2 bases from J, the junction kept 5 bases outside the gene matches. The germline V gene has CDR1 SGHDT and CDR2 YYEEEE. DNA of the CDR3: TGTGCCAGCAGCGAGTTAGCGGGAGGTAACACCGGGGAGCTGTTTTTT. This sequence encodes CASSELAGGNTGELFF.

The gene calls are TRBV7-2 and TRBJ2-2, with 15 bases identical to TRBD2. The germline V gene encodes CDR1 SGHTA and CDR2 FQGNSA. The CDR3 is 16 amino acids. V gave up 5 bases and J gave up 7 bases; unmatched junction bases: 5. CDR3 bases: TGTGCCAGCAGCCCGGGACTAGCGGGAGGTATCGGGGAGCTGTTTTTT. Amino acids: CASSPGLAGGIGELFF.

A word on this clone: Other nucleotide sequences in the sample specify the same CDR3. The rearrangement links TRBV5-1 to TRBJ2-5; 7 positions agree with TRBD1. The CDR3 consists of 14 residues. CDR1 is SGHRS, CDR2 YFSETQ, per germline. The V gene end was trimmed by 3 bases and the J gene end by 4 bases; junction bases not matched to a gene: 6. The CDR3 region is CASSSTTGRETQYF. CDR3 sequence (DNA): TGCGCCAGCAGCTCGACGACAGGGCGAGAGACCCAGTACTTC.

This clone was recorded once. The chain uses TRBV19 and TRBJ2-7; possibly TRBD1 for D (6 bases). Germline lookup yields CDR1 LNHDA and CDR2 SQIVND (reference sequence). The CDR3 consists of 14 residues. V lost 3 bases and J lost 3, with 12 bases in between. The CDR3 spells CASSITDSLYEQYF. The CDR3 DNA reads TGTGCCAGTAGTATCACGGACAGCCTCTACGAGCAGTACTTC. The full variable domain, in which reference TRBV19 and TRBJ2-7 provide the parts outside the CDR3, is DGGITQSPKYLFRKEGQNVTLSCEQNLNHDAMYWYRQDPGQGLRLIYYSQIVNDFQKGDIAEGYSVSREKKESFPLTVTSAQKNPTAFYLCASSITDSLYEQYFGPGTRLTVT.

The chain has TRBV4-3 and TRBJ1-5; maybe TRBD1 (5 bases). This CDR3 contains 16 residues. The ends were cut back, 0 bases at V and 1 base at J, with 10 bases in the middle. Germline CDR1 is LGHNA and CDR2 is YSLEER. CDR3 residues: CASSQEWRDSNQPQHF. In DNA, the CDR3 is TGCGCCAGCAGCCAAGAATGGCGGGACAGCAATCAGCCCCAGCATTTT.

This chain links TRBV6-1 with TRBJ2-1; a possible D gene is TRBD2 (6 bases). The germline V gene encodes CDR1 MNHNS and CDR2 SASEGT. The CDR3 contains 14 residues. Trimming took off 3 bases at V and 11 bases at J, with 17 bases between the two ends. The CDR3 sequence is CASSDEGTPTQQFF. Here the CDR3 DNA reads TGTGCCAGCAGTGATGAAGGGACTCCTACTCAGCAGTTCTTC.

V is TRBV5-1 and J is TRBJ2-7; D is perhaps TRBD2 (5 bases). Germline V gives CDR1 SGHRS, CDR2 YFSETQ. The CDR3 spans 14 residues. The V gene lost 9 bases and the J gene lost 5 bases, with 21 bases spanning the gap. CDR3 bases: TGCGCCACCCGGGGAGCCCCGGGGTGGGACGAGCAGTACTTC. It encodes CATRGAPGWDEQYF.

The CDR3 here is CASKPRGLAGVGGTGELFF. The CDR3 region has the DNA TGCGCCAGCAAACCGAGGGGACTAGCGGGAGTCGGCGGCACCGGGGAGCTGTTTTTT. This chain links TRBV4-1 with TRBJ2-2; TRBD2 aligns across 14 bases. V shed 7 bases, J shed 4 bases, and the junction held 14 bases outside the gene matches. The CDR3 loop spans 19 amino acids. Per germline, CDR1 MGHRA and CDR2 YSYEKL.

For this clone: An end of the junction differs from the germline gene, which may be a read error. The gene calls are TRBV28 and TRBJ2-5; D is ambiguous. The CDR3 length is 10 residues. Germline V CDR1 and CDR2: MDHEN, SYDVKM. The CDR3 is CASSLTASHF. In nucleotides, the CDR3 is TGTGCCAGCAGTTTAACCGCATCGCACTTC.

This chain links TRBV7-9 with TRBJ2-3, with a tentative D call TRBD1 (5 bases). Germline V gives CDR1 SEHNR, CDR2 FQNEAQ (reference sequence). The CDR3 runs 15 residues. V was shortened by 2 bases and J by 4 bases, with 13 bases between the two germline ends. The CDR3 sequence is CASSLLEQGPDTQYF. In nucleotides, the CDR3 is TGTGCCAGCAGCTTACTGGAGCAGGGCCCAGATACGCAGTATTTT.

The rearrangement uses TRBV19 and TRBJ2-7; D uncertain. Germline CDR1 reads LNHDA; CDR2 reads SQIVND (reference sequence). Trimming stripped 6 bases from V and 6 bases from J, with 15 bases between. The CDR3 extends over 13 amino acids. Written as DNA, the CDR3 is TGTGCCAGTAGCCTGACGGCTAGTGGCGAGCAGTACTTC. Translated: CASSLTASGEQYF.

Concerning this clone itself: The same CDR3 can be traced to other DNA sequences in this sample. CDR3 coding DNA: TGCGCCAGCAGCTTGACTAGCGGGAGTTACTACGAGCAGTACTTC. Translation gives CASSLTSGSYYEQYF. The chain carries TRBV5-1 and TRBJ2-7; 11 bases align to TRBD2. Germline V gene data show CDR1 as SGHRS and CDR2 as YFSETQ. V shed 1 base, J shed 3 bases, and the junction held 3 bases outside the gene matches. The CDR3 extends over 15 amino acids.

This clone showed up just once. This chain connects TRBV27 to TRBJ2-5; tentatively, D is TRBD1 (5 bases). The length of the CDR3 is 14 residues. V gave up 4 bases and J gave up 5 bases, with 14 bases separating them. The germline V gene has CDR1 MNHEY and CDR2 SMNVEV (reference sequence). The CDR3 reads CASSSRWGRETQYF. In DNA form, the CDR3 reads TGTGCCAGCAGTTCCCGGTGGGGCCGGGAGACCCAGTACTTC.

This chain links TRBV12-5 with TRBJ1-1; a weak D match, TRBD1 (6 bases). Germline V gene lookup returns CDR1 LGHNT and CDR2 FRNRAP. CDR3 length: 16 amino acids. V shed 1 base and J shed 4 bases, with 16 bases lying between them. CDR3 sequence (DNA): TGTGCTAGTGGTTTGGCACAGGGCGGCTTTAGCACTGAAGCTTTCTTT. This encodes CASGLAQGGFSTEAFF.

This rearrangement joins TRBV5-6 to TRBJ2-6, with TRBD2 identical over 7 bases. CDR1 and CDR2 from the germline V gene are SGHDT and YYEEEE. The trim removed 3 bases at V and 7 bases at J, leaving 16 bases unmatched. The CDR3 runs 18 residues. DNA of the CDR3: TGTGCCAGCAGCTCAAGGGACTGGCTCGGGGAGGGAGCCAACGTCCTGACTTTC. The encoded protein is CASSSRDWLGEGANVLTF.

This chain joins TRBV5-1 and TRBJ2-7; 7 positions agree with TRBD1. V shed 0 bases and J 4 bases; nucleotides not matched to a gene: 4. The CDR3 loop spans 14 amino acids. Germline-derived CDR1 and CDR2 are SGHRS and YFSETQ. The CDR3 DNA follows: TGCGCCAGCAGCTTGGGGGACAGCAGATACGAGCAGTACTTC. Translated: CASSLGDSRYEQYF.

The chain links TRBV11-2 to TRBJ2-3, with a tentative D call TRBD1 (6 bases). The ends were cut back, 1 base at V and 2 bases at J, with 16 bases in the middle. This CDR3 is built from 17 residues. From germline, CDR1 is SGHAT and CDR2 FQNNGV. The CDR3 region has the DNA TGTGCCAGCAGCTTAGGCTTGACAGGTATTTTCACAGATACGCAGTATTTT. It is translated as CASSLGLTGIFTDTQYF. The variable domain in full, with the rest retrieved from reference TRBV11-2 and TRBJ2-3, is EAGVAQSPRYKIIEKRQSVAFWCNPISGHATLYWYQQILGQGPKLLIQFQNNGVVDDSQLPKDRFSAERLKGVDSTLKIQPAKLEDSAVYLCASSLGLTGIFTDTQYFGPGTRLTVL.

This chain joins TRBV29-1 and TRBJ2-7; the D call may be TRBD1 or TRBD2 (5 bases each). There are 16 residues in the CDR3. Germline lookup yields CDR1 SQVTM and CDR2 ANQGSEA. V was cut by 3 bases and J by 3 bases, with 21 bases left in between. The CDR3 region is CSVEKAEEGKSYEQYF. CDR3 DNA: TGCAGCGTTGAGAAAGCAGAAGAGGGGAAAAGCTACGAGCAGTACTTC.